These 22 T cell receptor beta chains were sequenced from one sample in a study of monozygotic twins with inflammatory bowel disease. Using the 5' RACE reads, TCRdb records one entry per CDR3 protein without DNA. The specimen's table records about 450,000 distinct CDR3 sequences. The material sequenced was blood. The receptors derive from a human donor with ulcerative colitis or Crohn's disease, or a healthy co-twin of an affected twin (not recorded which).

The chain has TRBV7-2 and TRBJ2-5. The CDR3 length is 13 residues. Germline CDR1 and CDR2: SGHTA and FQGNSA. The CDR3 here is CASSLGRRETQYF.

The rearrangement joins TRBV25-1 to TRBJ2-1; TCRdb picks TRBD2, but there is no DNA to check that call. The germline V gene encodes CDR1 MGHDK and CDR2 SYGVNS. The CDR3 runs to 12 residues. The CDR3 reads CASSLAGHEQFF.

V and J are TRBV7-8 and TRBJ1-2. CDR1 and CDR2 (germline): SGHVS, FQNEAQ. The CDR3 is 11 residues long. CDR3 protein: CASSPIYSYTF.

The chain recombines TRBV4-1 with TRBJ2-1; lacking DNA, the TRBD2 call made by TCRdb goes unchecked. The CDR3 runs to 16 residues. Germline V gives CDR1 MGHRA, CDR2 YSYEKL. Here the CDR3 reads CASSQERLAGNNEQFF.

This chain joins TRBV7-2 and TRBJ1-3. The CDR3 loop spans 16 amino acids. Germline CDR1 and CDR2: SGHTA and FQGNSA. The CDR3 protein is CASSMSGRIPGNTIYF. Complete variable domain (other parts from reference TRBV7-2 and TRBJ1-3): GAGVSQSPSNKVTEKGKDVELRCDPISGHTALYWYRQSLGQGLEFLIYFQGNSAPDKSGLPSDRFSAERTGGSVSTLTIQRTQQEDSAVYLCASSMSGRIPGNTIYFGEGSWLTVV.

The J gene is TRBJ2-1, the V gene TRBV6-1; TCRdb returns TRBD1, unconfirmable since there is no DNA. Per germline, CDR1 MNHNS and CDR2 SASEGT. The CDR3 sequence is 17 residues long. CDR3 residues: CASSTGTGGGTDNEQFF.

The chain uses TRBV7-9 and TRBJ1-6; lacking DNA, the TRBD1 call made by TCRdb goes unchecked. The CDR3 loop spans 12 amino acids. From germline, CDR1 is SEHNR and CDR2 FQNEAQ (reference sequence). CDR3 region: CASRTGDSPLHF.

CDR3 in amino acids: CASSLDTGGIGEAFF. The rearrangement uses TRBV5-1 and TRBJ1-1; the D gene TCRdb calls, TRBD1, cannot be checked with no DNA. The CDR3 totals 15 residues. Germline values: CDR1 SGHRS, CDR2 YFSETQ.

The CDR3 sequence is CASRSGGGELFF. The rearrangement joins TRBV25-1 to TRBJ2-2; TCRdb indicates TRBD1, and absent DNA this call remains unverified. This CDR3 is 12 amino acids long. The V gene's germline CDR1 is MGHDK and CDR2 SYGVNS. Full variable domain (missing parts from reference TRBV25-1 and TRBJ2-2): EADIYQTPRYLVIGTGKKITLECSQTMGHDKMYWYQQDPGMELHLIHYSYGVNSTEKGDLSSESTVSRIRTEHFPLTLESARPSHTSQYLCASRSGGGELFFGEGSRLTVL.

V gene TRBV28 combines with J gene TRBJ2-7; as DNA is missing, the TRBD2 call by TCRdb cannot be tested. The germline V gene has CDR1 MDHEN and CDR2 SYDVKM. The CDR3 has 14 amino acids. The CDR3 loop is CASARLAGDHEQYF. Supplemented by reference TRBV28 and TRBJ2-7, the full variable domain reads DVKVTQSSRYLVKRTGEKVFLECVQDMDHENMFWYRQDPGLGLRLIYFSYDVKMKEKGDIPEGYSVSREKKERFSLILESASTNQTSMYLCASARLAGDHEQYFGPGTRLTVT.

V is TRBV6-2 or TRBV6-3 and J is TRBJ2-7. Germline CDR1 reads MNHEY; CDR2 reads SVGEGT. This CDR3 contains 12 residues. The CDR3 protein is CASSIGDYEQYF.

The genes are TRBV19 and TRBJ2-1; TCRdb's D call of TRBD1 is untestable without DNA. The CDR3 runs 12 residues. Germline assignment: CDR1 LNHDA and CDR2 SQIVND (reference sequence). The CDR3 sequence is CASRGGRHEQFF.

The chain couples TRBV7-3 to TRBJ2-7; TCRdb proposes TRBD2, but this gene call is untestable without DNA. CDR1 and CDR2 from the germline V gene are SGHTA and FQGTGA. There are 15 residues in the CDR3. CDR3 sequence reads: CASSLGPSGLYEQYF.

The chain carries TRBV18 and TRBJ1-5; the TRBD1 assignment by TCRdb is unverifiable without DNA. This CDR3 spans 15 amino acids. CDR1 and CDR2 (germline): KGHSH, LQKENI. CDR3 region: CASSSGTNSNQPQHF.

J is TRBJ2-7 and V is TRBV2; the TCRdb D gene call, TRBD1, has no DNA to confirm it. The V gene's germline CDR1 is SNHLY and CDR2 FYNNEI. This CDR3 comprises 12 residues. This CDR3 reads CANRDNSYEQYF.

The chain joins TRBV7-9 to TRBJ2-1. Germline V lookup: CDR1 SEHNR, CDR2 FQNEAQ (reference sequence). This CDR3 spans 15 amino acids. The CDR3 spells CASSFPDLSYNEQFF.

The chain has TRBV7-2 and TRBJ2-5; TCRdb lists TRBD1, though no DNA is available to test this call. Germline lookup yields CDR1 SGHTA and CDR2 FQGNSA. The CDR3 consists of 14 residues. The CDR3 is CASSPLWGRETQYF. The full variable domain, in which reference TRBV7-2 and TRBJ2-5 provide the parts outside the CDR3, is GAGVSQSPSNKVTEKGKDVELRCDPISGHTALYWYRQSLGQGLEFLIYFQGNSAPDKSGLPSDRFSAERTGGSVSTLTIQRTQQEDSAVYLCASSPLWGRETQYFGPGTRLLVL.

The chain uses TRBV29-1 and TRBJ2-2; without DNA, the TCRdb call of TRBD1 cannot be checked. The CDR3 loop spans 14 amino acids. Germline V gives CDR1 SQVTM, CDR2 ANQGSEA. This chain's CDR3 is CSVDRDRSNGELFF.

This chain uses TRBV14 with TRBJ1-4; TCRdb lists TRBD1, though no DNA is available to test this call. CDR1 SGHDN and CDR2 FVKESK come from the germline V gene. The CDR3 totals 16 residues. The CDR3 loop is CASSLKQGATNEKLFF.

This rearrangement joins TRBV18 to TRBJ2-3; TCRdb returns TRBD1, unconfirmable since there is no DNA. Per the germline V gene, CDR1 is KGHSH and CDR2 is LQKENI. This CDR3 has 18 amino acids. The CDR3 loop reads CASSPTALASGERDTQYF.

The genes are TRBV6-4 and TRBJ2-2; TCRdb indicates TRBD1, and absent DNA this call remains unverified. This CDR3 is built from 16 residues. The germline CDR1 and CDR2 sequences are MRHNA and SNTAGT. CDR3 residues: CASRGAGQGGAGELFF.

The J gene is TRBJ1-1, the V gene TRBV7-6; checking the TCRdb D call of TRBD1 is not possible without DNA. Per germline, CDR1 SGHVS and CDR2 FNYEAQ. CDR3 size: 16 residues. Here the CDR3 reads CASSLSAGASLAEAFF.